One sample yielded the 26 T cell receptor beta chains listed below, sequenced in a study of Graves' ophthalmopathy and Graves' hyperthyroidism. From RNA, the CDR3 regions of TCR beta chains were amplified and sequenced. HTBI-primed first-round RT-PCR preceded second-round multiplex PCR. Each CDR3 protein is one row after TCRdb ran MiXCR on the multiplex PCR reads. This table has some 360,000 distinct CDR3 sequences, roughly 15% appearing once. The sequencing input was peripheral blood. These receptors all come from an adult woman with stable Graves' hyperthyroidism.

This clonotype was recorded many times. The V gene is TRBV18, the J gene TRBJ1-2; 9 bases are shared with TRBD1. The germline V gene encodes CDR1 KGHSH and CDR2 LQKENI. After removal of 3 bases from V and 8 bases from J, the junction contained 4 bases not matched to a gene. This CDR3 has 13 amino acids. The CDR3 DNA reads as TGTGCCAGCTCACCCTGGACAGGGGACGGCTACACCTTC. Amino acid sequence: CASSPWTGDGYTF.

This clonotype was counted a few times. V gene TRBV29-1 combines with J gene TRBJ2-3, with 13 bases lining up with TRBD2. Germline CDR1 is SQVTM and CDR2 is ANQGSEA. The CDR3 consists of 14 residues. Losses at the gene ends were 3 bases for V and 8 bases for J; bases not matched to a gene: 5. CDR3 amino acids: CSVDLLAGGRTQYF. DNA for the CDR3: TGCAGCGTTGACCTACTAGCGGGAGGGCGTACGCAGTATTTT.

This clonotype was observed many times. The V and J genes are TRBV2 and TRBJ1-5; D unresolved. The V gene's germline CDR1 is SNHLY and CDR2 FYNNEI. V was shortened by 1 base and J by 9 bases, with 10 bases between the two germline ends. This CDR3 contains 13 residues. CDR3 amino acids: CASSEGDPAPQHF. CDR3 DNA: TGTGCCAGCAGTGAAGGGGATCCGGCGCCCCAGCATTTT.

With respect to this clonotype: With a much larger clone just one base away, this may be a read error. CDR3 in DNA: TGTGCCAGCAGCCAACAGACGAACACTGAAGCTTTCTTT. Amino acid sequence: CASSQQTNTEAFF. The chain couples TRBV11-2 to TRBJ1-1; D gene uncertain. This CDR3 contains 13 residues. V dropped 5 bases and J dropped 1 base, with 8 bases sitting between them. Germline CDR1 reads SGHAT; CDR2 reads FQNNGV.

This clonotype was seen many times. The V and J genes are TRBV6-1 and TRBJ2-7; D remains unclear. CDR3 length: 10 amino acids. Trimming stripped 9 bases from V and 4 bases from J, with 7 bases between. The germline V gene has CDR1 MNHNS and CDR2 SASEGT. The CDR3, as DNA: TGTGCCAGGGGATTATACGAGCAGTACTTC. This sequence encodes CARGLYEQYF.

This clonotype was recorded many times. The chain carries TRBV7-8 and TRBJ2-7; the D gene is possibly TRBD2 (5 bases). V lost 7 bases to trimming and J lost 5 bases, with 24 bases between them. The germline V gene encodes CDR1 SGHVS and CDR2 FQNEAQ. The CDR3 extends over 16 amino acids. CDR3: CASTFSSGSTRNEQYF. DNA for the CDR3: TGTGCCAGCACCTTCTCCTCCGGATCTACTAGAAACGAGCAGTACTTC.

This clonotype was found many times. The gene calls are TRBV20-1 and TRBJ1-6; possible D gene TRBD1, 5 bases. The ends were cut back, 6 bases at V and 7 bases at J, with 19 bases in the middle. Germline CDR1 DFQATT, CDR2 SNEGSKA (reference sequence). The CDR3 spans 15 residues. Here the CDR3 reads CSAASQDVQNSPLHF. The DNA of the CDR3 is TGCAGTGCCGCGTCACAGGATGTACAAAATTCACCCCTCCACTTT.

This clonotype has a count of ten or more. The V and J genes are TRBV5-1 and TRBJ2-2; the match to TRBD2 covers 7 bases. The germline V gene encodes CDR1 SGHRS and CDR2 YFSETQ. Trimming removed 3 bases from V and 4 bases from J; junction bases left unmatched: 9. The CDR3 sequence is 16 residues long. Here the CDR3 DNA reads TGCGCCAGCAGCTCCGGACTAGTATTGGGCACCGGGGAGCTGTTTTTT. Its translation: CASSSGLVLGTGELFF.

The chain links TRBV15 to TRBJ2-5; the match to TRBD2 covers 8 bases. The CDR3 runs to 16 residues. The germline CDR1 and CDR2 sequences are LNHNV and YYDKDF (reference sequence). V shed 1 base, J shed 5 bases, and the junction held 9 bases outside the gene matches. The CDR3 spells CATSRAGAGGRETQYF. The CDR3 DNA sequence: TGTGCCACCAGCAGAGCTGGGGCGGGGGGAAGGGAGACCCAGTACTTC.

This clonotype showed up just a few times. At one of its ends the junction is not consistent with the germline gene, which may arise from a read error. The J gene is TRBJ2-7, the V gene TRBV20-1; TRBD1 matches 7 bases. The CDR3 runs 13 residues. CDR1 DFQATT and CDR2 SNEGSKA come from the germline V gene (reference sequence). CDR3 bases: TGCAGTGCAAACAGGGGCAGCTCCCACGAGCAGTACTTC. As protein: CSANRGSSHEQYF.

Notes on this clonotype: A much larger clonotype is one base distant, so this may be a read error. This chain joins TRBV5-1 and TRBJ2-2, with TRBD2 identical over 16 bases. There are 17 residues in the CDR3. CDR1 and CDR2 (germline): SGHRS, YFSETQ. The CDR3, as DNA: TGCGCCAGCAGCCGGGGGACTAGCGGGAGGGTCGACGGGGAGCTGTGTTTT. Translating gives CASSRGTSGRVDGELCF.

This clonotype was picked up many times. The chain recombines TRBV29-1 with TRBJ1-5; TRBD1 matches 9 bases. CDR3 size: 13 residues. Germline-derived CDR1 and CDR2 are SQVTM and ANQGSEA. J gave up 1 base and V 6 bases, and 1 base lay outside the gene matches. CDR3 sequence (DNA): TGCAGCGTCGGACAGGGGAGCAATCAGCCCCAGCATTTT. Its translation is CSVGQGSNQPQHF.

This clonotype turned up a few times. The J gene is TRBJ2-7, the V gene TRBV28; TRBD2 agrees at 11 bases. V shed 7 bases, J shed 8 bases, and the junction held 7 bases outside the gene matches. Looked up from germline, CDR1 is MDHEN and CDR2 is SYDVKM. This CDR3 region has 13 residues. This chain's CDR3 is CASTLAGGRKQYF. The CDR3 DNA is TGTGCCAGCACCTTAGCGGGAGGGCGGAAGCAGTACTTC.

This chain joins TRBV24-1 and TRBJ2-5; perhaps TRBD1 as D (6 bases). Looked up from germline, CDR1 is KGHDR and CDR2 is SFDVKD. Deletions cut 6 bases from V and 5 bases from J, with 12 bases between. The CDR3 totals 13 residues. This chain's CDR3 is CATSMPGDETQYF. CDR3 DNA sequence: TGTGCCACCAGTATGCCAGGGGATGAGACCCAGTACTTC.

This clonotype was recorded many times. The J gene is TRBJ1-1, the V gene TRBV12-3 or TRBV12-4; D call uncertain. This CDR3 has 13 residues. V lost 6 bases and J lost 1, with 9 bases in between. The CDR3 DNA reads TGTGCCAGCAGAGTACAGAAGAACACTGAAGCTTTCTTT. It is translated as CASRVQKNTEAFF.

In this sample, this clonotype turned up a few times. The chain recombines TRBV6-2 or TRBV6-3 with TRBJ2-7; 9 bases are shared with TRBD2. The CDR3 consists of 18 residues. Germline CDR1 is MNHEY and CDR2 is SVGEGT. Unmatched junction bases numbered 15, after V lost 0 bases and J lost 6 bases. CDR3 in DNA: TGTGCCAGCAGTTACTCGACTAATGGGCGGGAGGGCCTAGCCGAGCAGTACTTC. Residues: CASSYSTNGREGLAEQYF.

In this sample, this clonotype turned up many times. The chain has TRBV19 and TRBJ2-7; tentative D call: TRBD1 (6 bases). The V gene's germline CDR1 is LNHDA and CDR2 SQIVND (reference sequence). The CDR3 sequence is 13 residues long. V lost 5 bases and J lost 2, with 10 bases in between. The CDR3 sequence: CASSAGATYEQYF. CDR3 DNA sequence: TGTGCCAGTAGTGCAGGGGCAACCTACGAGCAGTACTTC.

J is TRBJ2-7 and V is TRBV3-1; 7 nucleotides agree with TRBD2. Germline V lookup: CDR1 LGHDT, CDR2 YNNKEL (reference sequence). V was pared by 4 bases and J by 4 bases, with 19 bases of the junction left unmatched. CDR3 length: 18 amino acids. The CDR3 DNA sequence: TGTGCCAGCAGCCCCCGAAGGGGCTGGGACTACCGGGGGTACGAGCAGTACTTC. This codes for CASSPRRGWDYRGYEQYF.

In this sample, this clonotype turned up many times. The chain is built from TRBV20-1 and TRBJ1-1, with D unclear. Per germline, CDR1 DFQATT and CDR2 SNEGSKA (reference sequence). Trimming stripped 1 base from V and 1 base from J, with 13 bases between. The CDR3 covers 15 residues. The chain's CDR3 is CSARVWVAANTEAFF. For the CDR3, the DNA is TGCAGTGCTAGAGTTTGGGTCGCAGCGAACACTGAAGCTTTCTTT.

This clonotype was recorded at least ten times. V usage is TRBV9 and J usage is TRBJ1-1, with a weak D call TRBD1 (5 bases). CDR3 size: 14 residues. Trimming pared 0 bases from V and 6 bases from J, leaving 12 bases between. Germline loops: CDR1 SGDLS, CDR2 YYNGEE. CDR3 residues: CASSVAPGHPEAFF. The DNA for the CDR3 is TGTGCCAGCAGCGTAGCGCCGGGGCATCCTGAAGCTTTCTTT.

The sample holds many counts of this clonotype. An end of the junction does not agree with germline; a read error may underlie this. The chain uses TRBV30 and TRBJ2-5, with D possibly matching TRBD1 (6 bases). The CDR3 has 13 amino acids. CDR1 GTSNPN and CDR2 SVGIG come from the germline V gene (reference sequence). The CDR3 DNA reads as TGTGCCTGGAGTACTGAGGACAGATCGGGCTTGAACTTC. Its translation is CAWSTEDRSGLNF.

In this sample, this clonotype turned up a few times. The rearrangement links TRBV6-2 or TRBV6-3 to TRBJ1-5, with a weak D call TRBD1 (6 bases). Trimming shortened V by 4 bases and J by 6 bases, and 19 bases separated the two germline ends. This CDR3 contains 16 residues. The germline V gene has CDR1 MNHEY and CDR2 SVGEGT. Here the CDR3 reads CASSFFYRVTGQPQHF. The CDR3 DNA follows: TGTGCCAGCAGTTTCTTTTACAGGGTTACAGGTCAGCCCCAGCATTTT.

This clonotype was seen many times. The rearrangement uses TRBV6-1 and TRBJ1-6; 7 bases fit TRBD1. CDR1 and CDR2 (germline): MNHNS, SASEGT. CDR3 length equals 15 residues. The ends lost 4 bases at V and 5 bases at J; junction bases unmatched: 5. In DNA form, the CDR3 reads TGTGCCAGCAGTGGAAGGACAGGAGATAATTCACCCCTCCACTTT. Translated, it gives CASSGRTGDNSPLHF.

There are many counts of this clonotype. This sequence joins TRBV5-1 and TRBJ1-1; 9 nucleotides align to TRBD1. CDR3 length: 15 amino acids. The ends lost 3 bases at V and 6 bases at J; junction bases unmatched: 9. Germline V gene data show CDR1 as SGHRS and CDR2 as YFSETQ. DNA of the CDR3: TGCGCCAGCAGCTCGGAGGGACAGGGTATCTCTGAAGCTTTCTTT. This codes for CASSSEGQGISEAFF.

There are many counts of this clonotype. In nucleotides, the CDR3 is TGTGCCAGCAGTTTCCAGCGGGGGTTCACAGATACGCAGTATTTT. This codes for CASSFQRGFTDTQYF. The V gene is TRBV28, the J gene TRBJ2-3; 8 positions agree with TRBD2. The CDR3 sequence is 15 residues long. V gave up 3 bases and J gave up 2 bases; unmatched junction bases: 4. Germline V gene data show CDR1 as MDHEN and CDR2 as SYDVKM.

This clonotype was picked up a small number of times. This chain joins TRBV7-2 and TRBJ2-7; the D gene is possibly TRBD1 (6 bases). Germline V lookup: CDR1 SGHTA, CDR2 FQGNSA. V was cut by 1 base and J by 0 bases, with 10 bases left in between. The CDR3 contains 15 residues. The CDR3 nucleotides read TGTGCCAGCAGCTTAGTACAGGGAACCTCCTACGAGCAGTACTTC. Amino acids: CASSLVQGTSYEQYF.